This T cell receptor beta chain originates from a study of PD-L1 blockade in urothelial cancer. Germline V CDR1 and CDR2: KGHSH, LQKENI. Trimming removed 8 bases from V and 1 base from J, with 8 bases in between. This CDR3 contains 13 residues. Method: immunoSEQ multiplex PCR; TCRdb's copy keeps in-frame clones and lacks some. The table has tens of thousands of clones, approximately 88% seen once. Time point meaning: pretreatment peripheral blood. There were between 1 and 8 samples from each patient, taken pretreatment and on-treatment. The TCR was taken from a woman aged 60-75 years with urothelial cancer. Material: PBMCs, obtained around atezolizumab (anti-PD-L1) treatment. The chain combines TRBV18 with TRBJ2-2; D is uncertain. DNA for the CDR3: TGTGCCAGCCCCTCAGAGAACACCGGGGAGCTGTTTTTT. Translation: CASPSENTGELFF.